The present entry profiles one T cell receptor beta chain with its context. This clonotype was seen only a few times. No cognate antigen has been identified for it. No much larger clone exists at a distance of one base, and base qualities are not known. The data stem from a study of T-cell reconstitution after alpha-beta-depleted transplantation in children (dated by TCRdb to the mid-2010s). Background for the entire study: Using TCR repertoire profiling, the study quantitatively followed how T-cell immune reconstitution unfolded in children after TCRalphabeta/CD19-depleted allogeneic hematopoietic cell transplantation.

Sample treatment or condition, as interpreted from the label and publication: allogeneic hematopoietic cell transplantation with graft depleted of TCRalphabeta T cells and CD19 B cells. TCRalphabeta/CD19-depleted allogeneic hematopoietic cell grafts were given to the transplant recipients, all of whom were children. Broad study findings and their caveats: Over the following months the frequencies of hyperexpanded clones went down, and after one year T-cell counts and TCRbeta diversity were mostly credited to newly produced T cells. In some patients, the high TCRbeta diversity seen at day 60 was put down to recipient T cells and intrathymic progenitors that had survived conditioning. The apparently early recovery of alphabetaT-cell counts about two months after transplant reportedly depended on only several hundred rapidly expanded clones that came from non-depleted graft cells.

The CDR3, cysteine through phenylalanine, is 12 amino acids long. Only the CDR3 part of the read is kept: 36 bases, read in frame from the first base. CDR1 SGHDT and CDR2 YYEEEE were looked up in the germline V gene. V is pared back by 4 bases and J by 6 bases, with 7 bases lying between the germline termini. Receptor amplification or capture employed PCR. TCRdb names Illumina HiSeq 2500 as the instrument used. TCR library preparation used molecular barcoding, with unique molecular identifiers applied to normalize quantification of the TCRbeta repertoire. TCRdb's own reprocessing of the public reads used fastp at Q25 and MiXCR and kept productive beta chains. CDR3 protein sequences are deduplicated, and each keeps its most common genes and DNA. This sample has approximately 1,000,000 distinct CDR3 sequences in its table, and roughly 29% of those were observed once. In total, the top ten clones hold more than 25% of the sample.

This sample comprised PBMCs, mostly from graft donor cells, obtained 360 days after TCRalphabeta/CD19-depleted stem cell transplant. This clonotype was sampled from a boy less than two years old who had a stem cell transplant for SCID, so the T cells may come from the graft donor. Recombination joined TRBV5-6 with TRBJ2-2; the D gene lacks a confident call. The sequence in DNA is TGTGCCAGCAGCCGTATACCCGGGGAGCTGTTTTTT. The resulting protein is CASSRIPGELFF.